This note documents a single TCR beta chain sequence. Its antigen is unknown. This sample is part of a study of cytomegalovirus exposure and HLA in healthy donors. General observations from the study: CMV serostatus was the only immune exposure information that was available. An analysis that came later showed most CMV-associated TCR beta chains appearing HLA-restricted. Relative to equally common others, HLA-associated TCR beta chains showed greater clonal expansion in a later analysis. TCR association rates varied by HLA locus in a later analysis, with DRB1 highest and HLA-C lowest.

PCR employed 60 Vbeta and 13 Jbeta primers. TCRdb's copy holds only in-frame clones and misses some; the assay was immunoSEQ multiplex PCR. The table includes 250,000 to 350,000 clones, 86% detected once. Germline CDR1 is MDHEN and CDR2 is SYDVKM. This CDR3 comprises 14 residues. V lost 4 bases and J 3 bases, leaving 10 bases between the germline ends. This TCR was recovered from a man aged 35 to 55 in good health and CMV-seropositive. The sample taken for sequencing was PBMCs. This chain connects TRBV28 to TRBJ1-5; TRBD1 might be the D (5 bases). The CDR3 loop is CASSSPGNNQPQHF. The CDR3 DNA reads as TGTGCCAGCAGTTCTCCAGGGAACAATCAGCCCCAGCATTTT. The entire variable domain, with the rest obtained from reference TRBV28 and TRBJ1-5, is as follows: DVKVTQSSRYLVKRTGEKVFLECVQDMDHENMFWYRQDPGLGLRLIYFSYDVKMKEKGDIPEGYSVSREKKERFSLILESASTNQTSMYLCASSSPGNNQPQHFGDGTRLSIL.